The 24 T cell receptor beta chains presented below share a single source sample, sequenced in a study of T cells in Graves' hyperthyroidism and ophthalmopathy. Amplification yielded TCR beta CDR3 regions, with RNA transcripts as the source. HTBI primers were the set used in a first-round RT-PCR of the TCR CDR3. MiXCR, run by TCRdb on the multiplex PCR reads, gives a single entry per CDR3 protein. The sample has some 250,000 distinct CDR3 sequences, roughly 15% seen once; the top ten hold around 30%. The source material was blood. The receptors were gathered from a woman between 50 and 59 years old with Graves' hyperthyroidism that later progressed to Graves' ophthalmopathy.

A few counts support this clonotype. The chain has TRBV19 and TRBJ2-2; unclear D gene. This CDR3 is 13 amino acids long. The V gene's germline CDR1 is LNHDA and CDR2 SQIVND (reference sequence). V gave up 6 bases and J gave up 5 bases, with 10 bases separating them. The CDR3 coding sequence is TGTGCCAGTAGCCCGGACCGAACCGGGGAGCTGTTTTTT. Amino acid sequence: CASSPDRTGELFF.

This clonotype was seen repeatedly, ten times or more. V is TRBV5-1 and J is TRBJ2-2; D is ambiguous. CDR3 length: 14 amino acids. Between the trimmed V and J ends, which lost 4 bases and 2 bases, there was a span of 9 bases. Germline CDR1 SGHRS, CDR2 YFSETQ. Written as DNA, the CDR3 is TGCGCCAGCAGCGTCCGGACCAACACCGGGGAGCTGTTTTTT. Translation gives CASSVRTNTGELFF.

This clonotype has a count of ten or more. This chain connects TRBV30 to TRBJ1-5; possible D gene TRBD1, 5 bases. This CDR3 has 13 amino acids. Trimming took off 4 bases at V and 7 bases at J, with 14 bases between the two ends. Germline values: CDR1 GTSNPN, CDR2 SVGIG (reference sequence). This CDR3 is CAWTGQGYQPQHF. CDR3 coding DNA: TGTGCCTGGACGGGGCAGGGCTACCAGCCCCAGCATTTT.

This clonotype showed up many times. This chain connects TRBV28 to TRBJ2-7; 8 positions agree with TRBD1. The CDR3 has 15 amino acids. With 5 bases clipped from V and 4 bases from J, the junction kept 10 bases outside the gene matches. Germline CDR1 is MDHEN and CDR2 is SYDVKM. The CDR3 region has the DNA TGTGCCAGCAGTCCACCCGACAGGGGTGGTTACGAGCAGTACTTC. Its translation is CASSPPDRGGYEQYF.

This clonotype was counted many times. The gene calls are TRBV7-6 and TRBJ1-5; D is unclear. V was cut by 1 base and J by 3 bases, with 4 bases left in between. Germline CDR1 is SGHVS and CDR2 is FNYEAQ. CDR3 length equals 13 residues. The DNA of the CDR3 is TGTGCCAGCAGCTTAGGGCACAATCAGCCCCAGCATTTT. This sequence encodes CASSLGHNQPQHF.

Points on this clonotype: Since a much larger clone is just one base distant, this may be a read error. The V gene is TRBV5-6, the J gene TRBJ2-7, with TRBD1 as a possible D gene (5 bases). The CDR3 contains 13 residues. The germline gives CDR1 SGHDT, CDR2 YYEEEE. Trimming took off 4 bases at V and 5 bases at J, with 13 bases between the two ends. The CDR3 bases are TGTGCCAGCAGCCCGGACAAGGGCCACGAGCAGTACTTC. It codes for CASSPDKGHEQYF.

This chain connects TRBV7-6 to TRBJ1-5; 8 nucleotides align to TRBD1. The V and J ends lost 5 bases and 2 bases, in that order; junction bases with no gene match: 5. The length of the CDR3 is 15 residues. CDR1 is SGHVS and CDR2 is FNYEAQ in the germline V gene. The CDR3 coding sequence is TGTGCCAGCAGCGCGACAGGGGCCGGCAATCAGCCCCAGCATTTT. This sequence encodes CASSATGAGNQPQHF.

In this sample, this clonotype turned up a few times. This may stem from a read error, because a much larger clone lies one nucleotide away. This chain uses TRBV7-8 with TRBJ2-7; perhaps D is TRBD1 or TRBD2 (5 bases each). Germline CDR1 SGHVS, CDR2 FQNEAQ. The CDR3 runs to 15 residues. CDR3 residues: CTSSLPGPSIEEQYF. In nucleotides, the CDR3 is TGTACCAGCAGCTTACCGGGACCAAGTATAGAAGAGCAGTACTTC. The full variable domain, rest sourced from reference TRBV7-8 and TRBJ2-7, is GAGVSQSPRYKVAKRGQDVALRCDPISGHVSLFWYQQALGQGPEFLTYFQNEAQLDKSGLPSDRFFAERPEGSVSTLKIQRTQQEDSAVYLCTSSLPGPSIEEQYFGPGTRLTVT.

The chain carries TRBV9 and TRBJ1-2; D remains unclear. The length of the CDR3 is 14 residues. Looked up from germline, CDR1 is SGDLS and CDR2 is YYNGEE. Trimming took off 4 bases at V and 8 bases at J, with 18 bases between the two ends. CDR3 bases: TGTGCCAGCAGCCCGACGTCCCCTAGCTGGGGCTACACCTTC. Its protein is CASSPTSPSWGYTF.

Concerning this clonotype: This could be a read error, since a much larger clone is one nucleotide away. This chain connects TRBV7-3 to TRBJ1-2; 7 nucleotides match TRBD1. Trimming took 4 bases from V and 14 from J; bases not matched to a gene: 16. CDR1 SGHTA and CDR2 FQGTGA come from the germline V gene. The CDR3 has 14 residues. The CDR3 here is CASSSTGTERRKTF. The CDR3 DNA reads TGTGCCAGCAGCTCCACCGGGACAGAGAGGCGGAAGACCTTC. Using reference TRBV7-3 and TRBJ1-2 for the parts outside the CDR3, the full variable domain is GAGVSQTPSNKVTEKGKYVELRCDPISGHTALYWYRQSLGQGPEFLIYFQGTGAADDSGLPNDRFFAVRPEGSVSTLKIQRTERGDSAVYLCASSSTGTERRKTFGSGTRLTVV.

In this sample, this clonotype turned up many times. The chain's CDR3 is CASRVAGPLKGAFF. The CDR3 DNA is TGTGCCAGCAGGGTCGCGGGCCCCCTAAAAGGAGCTTTCTTT. V usage is TRBV12-3 or TRBV12-4 and J usage is TRBJ1-1; D remains ambiguous. Between the trimmed V and J ends, which lost 6 bases and 10 bases, there was a span of 21 bases. The CDR3 is 14 residues long.

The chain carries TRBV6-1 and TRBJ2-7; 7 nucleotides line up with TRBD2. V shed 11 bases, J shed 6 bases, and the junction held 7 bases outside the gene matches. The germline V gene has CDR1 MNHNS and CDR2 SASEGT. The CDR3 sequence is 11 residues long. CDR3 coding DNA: TGTGCCTCTCTTTGGGGGGGCGAGCAGTACTTC. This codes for CASLWGGEQYF.

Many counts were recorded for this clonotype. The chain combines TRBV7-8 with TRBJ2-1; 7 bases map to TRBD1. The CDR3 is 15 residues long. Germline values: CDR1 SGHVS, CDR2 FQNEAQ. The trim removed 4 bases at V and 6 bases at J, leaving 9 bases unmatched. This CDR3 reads CASSSKRTGRNEQFF. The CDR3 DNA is TGTGCCAGCAGCTCTAAAAGGACAGGCCGCAATGAGCAGTTCTTC.

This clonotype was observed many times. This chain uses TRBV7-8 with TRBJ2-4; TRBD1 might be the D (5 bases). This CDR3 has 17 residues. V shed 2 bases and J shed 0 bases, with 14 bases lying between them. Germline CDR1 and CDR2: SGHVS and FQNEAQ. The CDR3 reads CASSLQGQNLAKNIQYF. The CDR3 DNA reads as TGTGCCAGCAGCTTACAGGGCCAAAATTTAGCCAAAAACATTCAGTACTTC.

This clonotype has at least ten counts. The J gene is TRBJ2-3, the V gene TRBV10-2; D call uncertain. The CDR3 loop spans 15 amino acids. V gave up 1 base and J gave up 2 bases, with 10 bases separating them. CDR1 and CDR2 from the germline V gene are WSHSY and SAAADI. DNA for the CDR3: TGCGCCAGCAGTGAGTTAGGGCCGTCCACAGATACGCAGTATTTT. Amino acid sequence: CASSELGPSTDTQYF.

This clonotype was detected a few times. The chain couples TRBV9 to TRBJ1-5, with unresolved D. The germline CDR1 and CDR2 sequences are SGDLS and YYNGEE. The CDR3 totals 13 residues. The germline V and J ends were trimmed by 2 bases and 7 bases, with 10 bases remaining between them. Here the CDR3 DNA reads TGTGCCAGCAGCGTTTCTATGGAACAGCCCCAGCATTTT. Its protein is CASSVSMEQPQHF.

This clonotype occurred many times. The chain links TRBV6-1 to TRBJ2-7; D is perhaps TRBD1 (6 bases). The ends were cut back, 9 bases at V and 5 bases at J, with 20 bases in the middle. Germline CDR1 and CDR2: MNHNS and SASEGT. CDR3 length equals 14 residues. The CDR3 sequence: CASAVWGYRDEQYF. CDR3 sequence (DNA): TGTGCCAGTGCCGTGTGGGGCTACAGGGACGAGCAGTACTTC.

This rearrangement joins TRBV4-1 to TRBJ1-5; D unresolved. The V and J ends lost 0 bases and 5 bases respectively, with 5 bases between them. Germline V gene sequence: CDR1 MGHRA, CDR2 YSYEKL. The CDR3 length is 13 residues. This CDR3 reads CASSQERYQPQHF. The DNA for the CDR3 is TGCGCCAGCAGCCAAGAGAGGTATCAGCCCCAGCATTTT.

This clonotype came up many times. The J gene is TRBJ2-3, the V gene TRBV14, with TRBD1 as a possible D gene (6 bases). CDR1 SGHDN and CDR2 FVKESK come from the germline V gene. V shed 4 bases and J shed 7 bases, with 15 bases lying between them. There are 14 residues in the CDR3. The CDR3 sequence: CASSRKGTLNTQYF. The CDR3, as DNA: TGTGCCAGCAGCCGAAAAGGGACACTTAATACGCAGTATTTT.

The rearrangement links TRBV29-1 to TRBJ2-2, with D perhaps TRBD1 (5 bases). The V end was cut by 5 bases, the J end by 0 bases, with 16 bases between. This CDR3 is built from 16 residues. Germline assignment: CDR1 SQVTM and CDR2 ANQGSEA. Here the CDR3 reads CSVIFRGRANTGELFF. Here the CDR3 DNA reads TGCAGCGTTATATTTCGTGGCAGGGCGAACACCGGGGAGCTGTTTTTT.

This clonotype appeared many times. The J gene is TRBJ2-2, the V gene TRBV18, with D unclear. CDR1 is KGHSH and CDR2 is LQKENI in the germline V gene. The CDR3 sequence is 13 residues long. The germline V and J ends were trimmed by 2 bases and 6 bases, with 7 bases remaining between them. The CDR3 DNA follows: TGTGCCAGCTCACCATATGAACCCGGGGAGCTGTTTTTT. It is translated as CASSPYEPGELFF.

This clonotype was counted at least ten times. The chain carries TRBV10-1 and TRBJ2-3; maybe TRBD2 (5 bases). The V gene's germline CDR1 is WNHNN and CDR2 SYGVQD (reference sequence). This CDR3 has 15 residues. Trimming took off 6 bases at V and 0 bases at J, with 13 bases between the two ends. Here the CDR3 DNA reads TGCGCCAGCAGCGAAAGCGGTATGAGCACAGATACGCAGTATTTT. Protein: CASSESGMSTDTQYF.

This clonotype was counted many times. Written as DNA, the CDR3 is TGTGCCAGCAGTTTAGTAGACACCCTGGCCTACGAGCAGTACTTC. It specifies CASSLVDTLAYEQYF. The chain combines TRBV12-3 or TRBV12-4 with TRBJ2-7; D remains unclear. This CDR3 has 15 residues. Trimming took 1 base from V and 2 from J, leaving 12 bases between them.

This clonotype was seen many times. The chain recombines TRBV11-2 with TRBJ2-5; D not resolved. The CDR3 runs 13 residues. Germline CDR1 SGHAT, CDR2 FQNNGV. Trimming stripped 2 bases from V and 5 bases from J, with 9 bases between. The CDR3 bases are TGTGCCAGCAGCTTAACCCTCCAGGAGACCCAGTACTTC. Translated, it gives CASSLTLQETQYF.